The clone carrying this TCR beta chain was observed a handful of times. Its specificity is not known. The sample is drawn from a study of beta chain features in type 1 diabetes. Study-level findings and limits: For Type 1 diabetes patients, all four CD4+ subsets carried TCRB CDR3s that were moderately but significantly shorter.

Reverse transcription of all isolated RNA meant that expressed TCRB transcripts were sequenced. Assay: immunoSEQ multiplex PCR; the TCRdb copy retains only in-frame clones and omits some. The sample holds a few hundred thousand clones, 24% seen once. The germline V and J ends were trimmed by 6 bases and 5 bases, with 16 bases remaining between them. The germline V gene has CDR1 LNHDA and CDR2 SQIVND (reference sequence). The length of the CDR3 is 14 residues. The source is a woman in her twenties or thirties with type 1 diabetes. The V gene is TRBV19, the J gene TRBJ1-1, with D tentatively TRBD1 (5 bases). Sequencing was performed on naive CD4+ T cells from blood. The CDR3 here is CASSVQKTATEAFF. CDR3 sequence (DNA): TGTGCCAGTAGCGTTCAGAAGACAGCAACTGAAGCTTTCTTT.